This entry features one T cell receptor (beta chain) sequence. The clone's antigen remains unknown. Within one base of it there is no much larger clone, and no base qualities were kept. CD8 naive samples consisted of CD45RO-negative cells that were positively selected for CCR7, yielding a CD45RA+CCR7+ population without TemRA cells. Healthy HIV-negative adults with no recently reported acute infections or vaccinations were included as donors. Every donor was a Caucasian adult residing in Nashville, Tennessee, USA. Blood was collected by leukapheresis, and PBMCs were isolated by Ficoll-Histopaque density gradient centrifugation and then cryopreserved in liquid nitrogen vapor phase. Analytical flow cytometry was used to check the purity and quantity of each magnetically sorted T cell population. Genomic DNA was isolated from every sorted fraction and measured by UV absorbance on a Nanodrop 2000c. This specimen belongs to a study of shared clonotypes between healthy human individuals (TCRdb year 2020). For the wider study: A couple of women and a few men aged 18 to 49 years were included in the cohort. Between about 0.8 and 9.5 billion PBMCs per donor were obtained by leukapheresis. For each donor, three plates each were used for CD4 naive and CD4 memory, two plates were used for CD8 naive, and one plate was used for CD8 memory. Libraries were prepared and TCR repertoires were sequenced by different laboratories using diverse techniques, in order to increase sequencing depth and limit assay-specific biases. Blood TCR repertoires of a handful of healthy adults were deeply sequenced to estimate repertoire size and the extent of clonotype sharing between individuals. Study-wide findings and limitations: Larger estimated clonotype richness was generally found for naive subsets than for memory subsets. When four donors were compared, the shared fraction of clonotypes was around 4.6% for naive CD4, approximately 3.5% for naive CD8, 2% to 2.5% for memory CD4, and under 0.5% for memory CD8. Sampling was limited to blood, and TCR repertoires in tissue likely differ from TCR repertoires in blood. The genetic and exposure-history diversity represented was limited by the small number of donors. Pairwise subsampling indicated that sequencing depth was expected to affect the degree of clonotype sharing among donors. Compared with non-shared clonotypes, clonotypes shared by all four sorted-subset donors had higher generation probabilities. Incomplete sequencing was indicated by rarefaction of sorted-subset datasets, despite the large sequencing depth.

CDR1 and CDR2 are drawn from the germline V gene: SNHLY, FYNNEI. The CDR3 covers 15 residues, taking in both the cysteine and the phenylalanine. Only the CDR3 region is kept as DNA, spanning 45 bases read in frame from base 1. V is cut back by 6 bases and J by 1 base, with 8 bases in the junction unmatched. TCR CDR3 regions were amplified from genomic DNA by multiplex PCR using the deep immunoSEQ assay. For each cell subset, the extracted genomic DNA was distributed evenly across all wells of several immunoSEQ 96-well plates, and each plate served as one replicate. For sorted subsets, roughly 0.2 ug genomic DNA, equal to some 30,000 T cell genomes, was loaded into each replicate PCR. Purified libraries were quantified with a Qubit 3.0 fluorometer, sized on a Bioanalyzer 2100, and re-quantified with the KAPA Library Quantification kit. Every immunoSEQ 96-well plate was sequenced on a separate single-read 150-cycle Illumina NextSeq 550 flow cell. The authors' analysis ran thus. Because the immunoSEQ output held only junctional sequences and lacked quality scores, the filtering could not match the filtering applied to full-length reads. Sequences were annotated with PyIR, a Python wrapper for IgBLAST v1.9, and V/J genes and CDR3 were assigned using IMGT germline references. Any read was removed if the V/J assignment was weak (E-value above 1e-6), the CDR3 was missing, or the read contained stop codons, out-of-frame junctions, or ambiguous translated residues. A V3J clonotype was defined by an identical inferred V gene, J gene, and CDR3 amino acid sequence. Percentage overlap between repertoires was computed as shared unique clonotypes divided by the size of the smaller repertoire. Richness of each repertoire was evaluated using RTK rarefaction, the Chao1 estimator, and Recon v2.1 estimates of unobserved clonotypes. For all TCRbeta clonotypes obtained by the gDNA method from several donors, generation probabilities were computed with OLGA. TCRdb took over this immuneACCESS table, retaining in-frame rearrangements with V and J assigned. Such tables are incomplete; in checked studies, under half of the missing clones stem from an unresolved V gene, and the remainder is unexplained. That table gives V, J and clone size, and the DNA gave D and trimming. The sample table contains around 2,000,000 clones; only one count was recorded for about 95% of them. The top ten clonotypes cover 1% to 1.5% of the sample.

The source material was naive CD8+ T cells sorted from blood. The cell subset or site label here, explained by the study, means: CD45RA+CCR7+. This clonotype was sampled from a man between 18 and 35 years old in good health. The chain is assembled from TRBV2 and TRBJ2-7, with 8 central nucleotides matching TRBD1. At the DNA level, the sequence is TGTGCCAGCAGCCTCGGGACAGGTGGGTCCTACGAGCAGTACTTC. Its protein product is CASSLGTGGSYEQYF.